Below, 3 T cell receptor beta chains from the same sample are listed, as sequenced in a study of blood T cell repertoires in COVID-19. Repertoires were generated with immunoSEQ multiplex PCR, while TCRdb's copy carries only in-frame clones and drops some. This table holds fewer than 400,000 clones, less than 85% found once. Sequencing was performed on peripheral blood. These receptors were collected from a woman between 18 and 29 years old with acute or convalescent COVID-19.

The chain has TRBV19 and TRBJ2-3; 9 nucleotides line up with TRBD2. Trimming removed 5 bases from V and 2 bases from J; junction bases left unmatched: 2. There are 14 residues in the CDR3. In germline, CDR1 is LNHDA, CDR2 SQIVND (reference sequence). The CDR3 sequence: CASSSSGNTDTQYF. In DNA, the CDR3 is TGTGCCAGTAGTTCTAGCGGGAACACAGATACGCAGTATTTT. The whole variable domain, remainder taken from reference TRBV19 and TRBJ2-3, is DGGITQSPKYLFRKEGQNVTLSCEQNLNHDAMYWYRQDPGQGLRLIYYSQIVNDFQKGDIAEGYSVSREKKESFPLTVTSAQKNPTAFYLCASSSSGNTDTQYFGPGTRLTVL.

This clone was seen only a few times. J is TRBJ1-5 and V is TRBV2; 8 nucleotides align to TRBD1. The CDR3 totals 16 residues. Germline CDR1 SNHLY, CDR2 FYNNEI. V was pared by 4 bases and J by 7 bases, with 12 bases of the junction left unmatched. The DNA for the CDR3 is TGTGCCAGCAGTGCTGCAGGGGGCGCCGGGGGGCAGCCCCAGCATTTT. Translating it yields CASSAAGGAGGQPQHF.

The chain couples TRBV12-5 to TRBJ2-7; the D is unclear. Trimming took 3 bases from V and 2 from J, leaving 17 bases between them. The CDR3 spans 16 residues. CDR1 is LGHNT, CDR2 FRNRAP, per germline. CDR3 nucleotides: TGTGCTAGTGGTTTACTAAGAGGCGGATACCCCTACGAGCAGTACTTC. Translating gives CASGLLRGGYPYEQYF.